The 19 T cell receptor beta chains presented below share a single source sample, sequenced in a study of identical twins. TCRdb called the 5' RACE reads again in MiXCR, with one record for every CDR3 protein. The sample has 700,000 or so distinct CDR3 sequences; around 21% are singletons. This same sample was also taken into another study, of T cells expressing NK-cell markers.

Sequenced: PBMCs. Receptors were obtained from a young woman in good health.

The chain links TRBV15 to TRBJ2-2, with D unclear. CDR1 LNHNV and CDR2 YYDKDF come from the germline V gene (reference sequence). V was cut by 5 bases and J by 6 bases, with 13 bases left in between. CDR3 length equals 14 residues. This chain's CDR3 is CATSPARTPGELFF. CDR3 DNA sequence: TGTGCCACCAGCCCAGCTAGAACGCCCGGGGAGCTGTTTTTT.

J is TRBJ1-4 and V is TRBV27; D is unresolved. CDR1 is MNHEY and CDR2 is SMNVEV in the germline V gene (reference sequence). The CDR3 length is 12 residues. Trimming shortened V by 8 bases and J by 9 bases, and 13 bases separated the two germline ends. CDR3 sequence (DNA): TGTGCCAGCGGGTTCCCGGCAAAAAAACTGTTTTTT. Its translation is CASGFPAKKLFF. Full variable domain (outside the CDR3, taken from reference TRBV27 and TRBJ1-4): EAQVTQNPRYLITVTGKKLTVTCSQNMNHEYMSWYRQDPGLGLRQIYYSMNVEVTDKGDVPEGYKVSRKEKRNFPLILESPSPNQTSLYFCASGFPAKKLFFGSGTQLSVL.

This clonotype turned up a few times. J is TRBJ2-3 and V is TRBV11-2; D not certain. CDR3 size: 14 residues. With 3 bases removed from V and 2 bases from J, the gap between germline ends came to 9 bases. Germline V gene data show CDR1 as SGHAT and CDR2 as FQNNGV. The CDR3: CASSFSRATDTQYF. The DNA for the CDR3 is TGTGCCAGCAGCTTCTCCCGTGCCACAGATACGCAGTATTTT.

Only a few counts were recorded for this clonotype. CDR3 sequence (DNA): TGTGCCAGCAGTTTTGAGCGGAGGTCCAAAAACATTCAGTACTTC. This encodes CASSFERRSKNIQYF. This sequence joins TRBV6-5 and TRBJ2-4, with a weak D call TRBD2 (5 bases). CDR1 and CDR2 from the germline V gene are MNHEY and SVGAGI. V dropped 4 bases and J dropped 2 bases, with 12 bases sitting between them. The CDR3 contains 15 residues.

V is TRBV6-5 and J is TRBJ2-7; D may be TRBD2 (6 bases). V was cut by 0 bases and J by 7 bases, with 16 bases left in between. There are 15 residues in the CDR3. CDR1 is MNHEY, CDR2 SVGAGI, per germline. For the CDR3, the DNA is TGTGCCAGCAGTTACTCGAGACTAGGACCAGGAGAGCAGTACTTC. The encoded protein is CASSYSRLGPGEQYF.

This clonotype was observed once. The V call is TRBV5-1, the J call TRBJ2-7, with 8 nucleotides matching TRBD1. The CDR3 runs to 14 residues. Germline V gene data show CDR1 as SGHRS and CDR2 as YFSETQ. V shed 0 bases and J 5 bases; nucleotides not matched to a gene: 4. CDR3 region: CASSLETGDHEQYF. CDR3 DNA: TGCGCCAGCAGCTTGGAGACAGGGGACCACGAGCAGTACTTC. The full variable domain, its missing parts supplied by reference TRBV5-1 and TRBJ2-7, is KAGVTQTPRYLIKTRGQQVTLSCSPISGHRSVSWYQQTPGQGLQFLFEYFSETQRNKGNFPGRFSGRQFSNSRSEMNVSTLELGDSALYLCASSLETGDHEQYFGPGTRLTVT.

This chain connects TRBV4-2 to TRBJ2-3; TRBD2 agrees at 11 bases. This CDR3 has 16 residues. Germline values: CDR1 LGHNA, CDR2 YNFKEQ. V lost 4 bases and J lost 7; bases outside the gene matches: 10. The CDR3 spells CASSPGTSGGMHTQYF. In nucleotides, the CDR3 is TGTGCCAGCAGCCCGGGGACTAGCGGCGGTATGCATACGCAGTATTTT.

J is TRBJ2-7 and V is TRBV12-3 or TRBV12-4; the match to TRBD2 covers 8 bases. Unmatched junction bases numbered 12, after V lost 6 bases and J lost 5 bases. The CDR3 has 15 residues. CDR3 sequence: CASSSSRGVPNEQYF. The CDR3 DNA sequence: TGTGCCAGCAGCTCTTCGCGGGGGGTTCCCAACGAGCAGTACTTC.

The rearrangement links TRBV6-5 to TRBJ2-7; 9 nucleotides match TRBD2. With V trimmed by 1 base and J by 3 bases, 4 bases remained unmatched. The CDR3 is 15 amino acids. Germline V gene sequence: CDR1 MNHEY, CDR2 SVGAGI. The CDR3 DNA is TGTGCCAGCAGTTACTTACGCGGGAGGGTCTACGAGCAGTACTTC. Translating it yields CASSYLRGRVYEQYF.

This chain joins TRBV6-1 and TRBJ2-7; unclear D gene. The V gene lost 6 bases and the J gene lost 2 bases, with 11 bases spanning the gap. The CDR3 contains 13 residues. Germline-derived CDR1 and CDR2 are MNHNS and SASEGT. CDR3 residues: CASRESKPYEQYF. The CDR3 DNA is TGTGCCAGCAGGGAAAGTAAGCCCTACGAGCAGTACTTC.

The CDR3 sequence: CASSNQGAYEQYF. CDR3 sequence (DNA): TGCGCCAGCAGCAACCAGGGTGCCTACGAGCAGTACTTC. The J gene is TRBJ2-7, the V gene TRBV5-1; D may be TRBD1 (5 bases). This CDR3 spans 13 amino acids. Germline V gene sequence: CDR1 SGHRS, CDR2 YFSETQ. V was clipped by 4 bases and J by 2 bases, with 10 bases between them.

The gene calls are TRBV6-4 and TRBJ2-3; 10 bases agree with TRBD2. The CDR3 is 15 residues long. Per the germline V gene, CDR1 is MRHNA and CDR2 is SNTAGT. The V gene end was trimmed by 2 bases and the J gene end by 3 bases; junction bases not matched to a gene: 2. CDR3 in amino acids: CASSDPTSGTDTQYF. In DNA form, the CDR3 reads TGTGCCAGCAGTGACCCGACTAGCGGGACAGATACGCAGTATTTT.

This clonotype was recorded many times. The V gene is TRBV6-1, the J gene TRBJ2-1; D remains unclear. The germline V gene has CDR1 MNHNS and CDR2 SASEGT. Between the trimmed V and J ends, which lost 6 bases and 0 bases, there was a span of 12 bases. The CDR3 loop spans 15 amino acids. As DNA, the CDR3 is TGTGCCAGCAGCCTCACGGTGAACTCCTACAATGAGCAGTTCTTC. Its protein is CASSLTVNSYNEQFF.

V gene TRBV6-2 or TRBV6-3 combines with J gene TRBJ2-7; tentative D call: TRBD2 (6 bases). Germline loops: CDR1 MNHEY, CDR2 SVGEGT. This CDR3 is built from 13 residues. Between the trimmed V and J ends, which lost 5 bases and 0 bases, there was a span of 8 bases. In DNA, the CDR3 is TGTGCCAGCAGTAGCGGGTACTCCTACGAGCAGTACTTC. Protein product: CASSSGYSYEQYF.

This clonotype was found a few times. The CDR3 coding sequence is TGCGCCAGCAGCCAAGTCGTTGTCGGGGGCGCGAACACTGAAGCTTTCTTT. This translates into CASSQVVVGGANTEAFF. The chain carries TRBV4-1 and TRBJ1-1; D might be TRBD1 (6 bases). The V gene lost 1 base and the J gene lost 1 base, with 16 bases spanning the gap. CDR1 MGHRA and CDR2 YSYEKL come from the germline V gene. There are 17 residues in the CDR3.

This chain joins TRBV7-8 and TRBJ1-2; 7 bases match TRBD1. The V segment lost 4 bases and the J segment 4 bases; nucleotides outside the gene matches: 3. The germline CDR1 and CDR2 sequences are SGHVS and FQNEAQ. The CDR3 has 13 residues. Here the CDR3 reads CASSSRTGYGYTF. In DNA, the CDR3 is TGTGCCAGCAGCTCACGGACAGGCTATGGCTACACCTTC.

The CDR3 reads CASTPGLREGGQYF. CDR3 sequence (DNA): TGTGCCAGCACCCCGGGGTTGCGGGAGGGCGGGCAGTACTTC. This chain connects TRBV6-1 to TRBJ2-7, with 9 positions matching TRBD2. The CDR3 loop spans 14 amino acids. The V gene's germline CDR1 is MNHNS and CDR2 SASEGT. The ends lost 7 bases at V and 9 bases at J; junction bases unmatched: 13.

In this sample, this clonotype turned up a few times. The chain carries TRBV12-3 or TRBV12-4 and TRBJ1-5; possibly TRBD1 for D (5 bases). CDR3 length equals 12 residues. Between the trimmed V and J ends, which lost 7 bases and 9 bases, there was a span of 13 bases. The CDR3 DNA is TGTGCCAGCACTACATCGGGGGTGCCCCAGCATTTT. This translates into CASTTSGVPQHF.

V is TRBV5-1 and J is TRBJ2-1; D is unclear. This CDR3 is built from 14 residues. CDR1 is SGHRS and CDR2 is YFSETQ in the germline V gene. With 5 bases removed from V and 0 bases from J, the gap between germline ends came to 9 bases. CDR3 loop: CASRGWSSYNEQFF. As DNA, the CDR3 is TGCGCCAGCAGGGGATGGAGCTCCTACAATGAGCAGTTCTTC.